A single sample gave rise to the 5 T cell receptor beta chains below, sequenced in a study of cytotoxic CD8 clonotypes in ibrutinib-treated CLL. TCRdb keeps only in-frame clones here, not all; method: immunoSEQ multiplex PCR. The sample includes 200,000 or so clones, 60% to 80% of them seen just once. The source was PBMCs, collected after 12 months of ibrutinib treatment. The receptor source for this set is a human donor with chronic lymphocytic leukemia.

This sequence joins TRBV9 and TRBJ2-3, with D unclear. Germline CDR1 reads SGDLS; CDR2 reads YYNGEE. The CDR3 loop spans 14 amino acids. V lost 4 bases and J lost 5, with 14 bases in between. CDR3 nucleotides: TGTGCCAGCAGCCCACCCACCTCGAAAGATACGCAGTATTTT. It yields the protein CASSPPTSKDTQYF.

The chain combines TRBV6-6 with TRBJ1-3; D remains unclear. Germline lookup yields CDR1 MNHNY and CDR2 SVGAGI (reference sequence). V was pared by 8 bases and J by 2 bases, with 13 bases between. The CDR3 totals 14 residues. This CDR3 is CASGPDRAGNTIYF. The CDR3 bases are TGTGCCAGCGGGCCCGATAGGGCTGGAAACACCATATATTTT.

The chain couples TRBV5-1 to TRBJ1-2; D is ambiguous. The V end was cut by 1 base, the J end by 2 bases, with 9 bases between. The CDR3 consists of 14 residues. The germline gives CDR1 SGHRS, CDR2 YFSETQ. The CDR3 nucleotides are TGCGCCAGCAGCTTGCAGACGGACAACTATGGCTACACCTTC. Protein sequence: CASSLQTDNYGYTF.

This chain uses TRBV28 with TRBJ2-1; D uncertain. V was trimmed by 6 bases and J by 0 bases, leaving 9 bases between them. This CDR3 spans 14 amino acids. The V gene's germline CDR1 is MDHEN and CDR2 SYDVKM. For the CDR3, the DNA is TGTGCCAGCAGCCCGGAGAGCTCCTACAATGAGCAGTTCTTC. It specifies CASSPESSYNEQFF.

The chain recombines TRBV4-1 with TRBJ2-7; D gene unclear. This CDR3 region has 13 residues. Germline CDR1 and CDR2: MGHRA and YSYEKL. With 8 bases removed from V and 3 bases from J, the gap between germline ends came to 14 bases. CDR3 nucleotides: TGCGCCAGCGCCACCCGGGCGAGCTACGAGCAGTACTTC. Encoded protein: CASATRASYEQYF.